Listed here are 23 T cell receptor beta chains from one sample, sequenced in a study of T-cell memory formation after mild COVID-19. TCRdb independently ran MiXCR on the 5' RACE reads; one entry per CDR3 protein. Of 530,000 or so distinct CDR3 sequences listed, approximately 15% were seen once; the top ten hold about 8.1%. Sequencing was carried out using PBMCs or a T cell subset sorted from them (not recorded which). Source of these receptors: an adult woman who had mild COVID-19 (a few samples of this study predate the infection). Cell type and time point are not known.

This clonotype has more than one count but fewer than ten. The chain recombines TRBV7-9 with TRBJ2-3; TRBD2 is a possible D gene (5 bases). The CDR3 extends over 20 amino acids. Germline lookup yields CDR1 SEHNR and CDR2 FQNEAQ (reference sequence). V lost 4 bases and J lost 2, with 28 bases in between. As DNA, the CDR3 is TGTGCCAGCAGCTCCCCCCCAACTAGGCAGGTACAGAGTTCCACAGATACGCAGTATTTT. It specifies CASSSPPTRQVQSSTDTQYF.

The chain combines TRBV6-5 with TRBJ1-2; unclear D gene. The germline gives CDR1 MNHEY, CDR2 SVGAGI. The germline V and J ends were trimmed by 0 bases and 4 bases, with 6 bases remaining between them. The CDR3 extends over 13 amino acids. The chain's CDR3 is CASSYSRTYGYTF. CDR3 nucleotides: TGTGCCAGCAGTTACTCGAGAACCTATGGCTACACCTTC.

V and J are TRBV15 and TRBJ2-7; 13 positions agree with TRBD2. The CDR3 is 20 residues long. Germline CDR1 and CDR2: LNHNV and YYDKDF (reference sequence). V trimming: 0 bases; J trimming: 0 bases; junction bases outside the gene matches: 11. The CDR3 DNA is TGTGCCACCAGCAGAGAGGGACTAGCGGGAAAGGGTTGGGGCTCCTACGAGCAGTACTTC. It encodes CATSREGLAGKGWGSYEQYF.

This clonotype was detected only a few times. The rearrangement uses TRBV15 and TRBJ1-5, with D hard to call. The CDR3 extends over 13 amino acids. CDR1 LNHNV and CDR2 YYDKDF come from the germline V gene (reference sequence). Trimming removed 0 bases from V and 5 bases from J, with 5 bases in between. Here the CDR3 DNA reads TGTGCCACCAGCAGAGATCTACATCAGCCCCAGCATTTT. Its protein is CATSRDLHQPQHF.

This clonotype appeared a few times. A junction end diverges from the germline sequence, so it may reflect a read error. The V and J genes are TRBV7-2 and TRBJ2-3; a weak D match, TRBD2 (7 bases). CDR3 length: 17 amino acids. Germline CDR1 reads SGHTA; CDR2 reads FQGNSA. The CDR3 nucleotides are TGTGCCAGCAGCTTAGTTGGGGGGGGCACTCGCACGGATACGCAGTATTTT. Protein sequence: CASSLVGGGTRTDTQYF. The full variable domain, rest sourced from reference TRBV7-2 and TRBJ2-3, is GAGVSQSPSNKVTEKGKDVELRCDPISGHTALYWYRQSLGQGLEFLIYFQGNSAPDKSGLPSDRFSAERTGGSVSTLTIQRTQQEDSAVYLCASSLVGGGTRTDTQYFGPGTRLTVL.

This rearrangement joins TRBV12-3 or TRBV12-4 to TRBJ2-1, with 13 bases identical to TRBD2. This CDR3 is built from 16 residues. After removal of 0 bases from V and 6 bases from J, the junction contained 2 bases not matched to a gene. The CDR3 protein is CASSLATSGRSNEQFF. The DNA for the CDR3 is TGTGCCAGCAGTTTAGCGACTAGCGGGAGGTCCAATGAGCAGTTCTTC.

CDR3 region: CASSIGHTNPMGYTF. Written as DNA, the CDR3 is TGCGCCAGCAGCATTGGACACACAAACCCCATGGGCTACACCTTC. The chain employs TRBV5-1 and TRBJ1-2; D is possibly TRBD1 (5 bases). Germline CDR1 SGHRS, CDR2 YFSETQ. Trimming removed 4 bases at V and 8 bases at J, with 21 bases between. This CDR3 is built from 15 residues.

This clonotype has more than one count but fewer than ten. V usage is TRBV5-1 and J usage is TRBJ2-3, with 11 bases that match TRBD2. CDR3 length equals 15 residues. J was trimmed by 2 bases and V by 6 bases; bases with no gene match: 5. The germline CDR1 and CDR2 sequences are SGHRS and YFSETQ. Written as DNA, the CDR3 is TGCGCCAGCACCCTTAGCGGGGGGGCCACAGATACGCAGTATTTT. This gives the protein CASTLSGGATDTQYF. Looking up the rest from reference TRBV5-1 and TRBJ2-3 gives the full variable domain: KAGVTQTPRYLIKTRGQQVTLSCSPISGHRSVSWYQQTPGQGLQFLFEYFSETQRNKGNFPGRFSGRQFSNSRSEMNVSTLELGDSALYLCASTLSGGATDTQYFGPGTRLTVL.

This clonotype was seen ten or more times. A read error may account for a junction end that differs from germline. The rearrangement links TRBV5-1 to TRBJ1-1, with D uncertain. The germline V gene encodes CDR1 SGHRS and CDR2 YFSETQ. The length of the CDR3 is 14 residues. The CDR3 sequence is CASSLAGMNTEAFF. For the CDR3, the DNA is TGTGCCAGCAGCTTGGCGGGGATGAACACTGAAGCTTTCTTT.

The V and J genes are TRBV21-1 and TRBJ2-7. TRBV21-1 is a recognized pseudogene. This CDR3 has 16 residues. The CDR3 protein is CASSMKKDRKKWEQYF. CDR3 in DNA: TGTGCCAGCAGCATGAAGAAAGATCGAAAGAAATGGGAGCAGTACTTC.

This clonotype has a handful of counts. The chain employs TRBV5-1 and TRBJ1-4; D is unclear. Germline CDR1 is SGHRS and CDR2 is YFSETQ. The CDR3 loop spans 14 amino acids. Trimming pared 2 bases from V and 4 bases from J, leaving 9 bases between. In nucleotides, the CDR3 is TGCGCCAGCAGCTTAGGGCAGTTTAATGAAAAACTGTTTTTT. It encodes CASSLGQFNEKLFF.

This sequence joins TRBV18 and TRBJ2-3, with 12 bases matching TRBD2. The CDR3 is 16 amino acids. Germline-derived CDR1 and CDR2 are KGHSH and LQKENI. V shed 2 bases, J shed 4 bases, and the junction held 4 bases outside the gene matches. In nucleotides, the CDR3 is TGTGCCAGCTCACCAGGCCCTAGCGGGGGGGCAGATACGCAGTATTTT. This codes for CASSPGPSGGADTQYF.

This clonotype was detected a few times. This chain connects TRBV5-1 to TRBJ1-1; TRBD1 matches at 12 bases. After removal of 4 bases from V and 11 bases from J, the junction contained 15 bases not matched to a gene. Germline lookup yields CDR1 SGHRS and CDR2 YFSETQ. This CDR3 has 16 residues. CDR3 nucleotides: TGCGCCAGCAGCCCAGGGACAGGGGGCAATTCAGTCGGGGCTTTCTTT. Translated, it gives CASSPGTGGNSVGAFF.

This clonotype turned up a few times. The CDR3, as DNA: TGTGCCAGCAGCCAAGATCGGACAGGGACATCACCCCTCCACTTT. This sequence encodes CASSQDRTGTSPLHF. V usage is TRBV3-1 and J usage is TRBJ1-6; TRBD1 matches 8 bases. With V trimmed by 0 bases and J by 10 bases, 5 bases remained unmatched. CDR1 and CDR2 (germline): LGHDT, YNNKEL (reference sequence). The CDR3 runs 15 residues.

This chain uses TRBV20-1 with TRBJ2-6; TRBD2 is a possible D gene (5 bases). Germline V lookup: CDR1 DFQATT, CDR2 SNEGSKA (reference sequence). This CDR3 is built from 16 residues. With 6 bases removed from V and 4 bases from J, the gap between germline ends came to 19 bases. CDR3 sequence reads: CSARGGFYSGANVLTF. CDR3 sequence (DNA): TGCAGTGCCCGCGGCGGGTTCTACTCCGGGGCCAACGTCCTGACTTTC.

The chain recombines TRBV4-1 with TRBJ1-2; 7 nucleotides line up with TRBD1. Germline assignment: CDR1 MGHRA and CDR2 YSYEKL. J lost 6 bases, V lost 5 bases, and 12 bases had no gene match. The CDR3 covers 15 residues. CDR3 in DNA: TGCGCCAGCAGCACCCCGACAGGGACCTCTGATGGCTACACCTTC. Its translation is CASSTPTGTSDGYTF.

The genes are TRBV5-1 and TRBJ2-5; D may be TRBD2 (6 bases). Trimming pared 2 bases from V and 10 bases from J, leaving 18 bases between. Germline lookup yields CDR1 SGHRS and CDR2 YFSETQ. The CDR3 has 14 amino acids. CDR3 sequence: CASSLGGAPLDQYF. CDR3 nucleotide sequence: TGCGCCAGCAGCTTAGGCGGGGCCCCATTGGACCAGTACTTC. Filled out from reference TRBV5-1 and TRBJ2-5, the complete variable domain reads KAGVTQTPRYLIKTRGQQVTLSCSPISGHRSVSWYQQTPGQGLQFLFEYFSETQRNKGNFPGRFSGRQFSNSRSEMNVSTLELGDSALYLCASSLGGAPLDQYFGPGTRLLVL.

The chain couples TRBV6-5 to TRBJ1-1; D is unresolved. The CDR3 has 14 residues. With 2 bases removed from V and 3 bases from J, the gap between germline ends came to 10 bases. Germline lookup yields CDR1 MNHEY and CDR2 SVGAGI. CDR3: CASSYKGTYTEAFF. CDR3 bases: TGTGCCAGCAGTTACAAGGGAACGTACACTGAAGCTTTCTTT.

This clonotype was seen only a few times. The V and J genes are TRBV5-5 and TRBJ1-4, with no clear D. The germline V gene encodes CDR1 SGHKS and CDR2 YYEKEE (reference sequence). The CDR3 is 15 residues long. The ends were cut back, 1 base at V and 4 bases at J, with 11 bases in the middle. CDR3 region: CASSLNLGGNEKLFF. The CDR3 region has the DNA TGTGCCAGCAGCTTGAACCTGGGTGGTAATGAAAAACTGTTTTTT.

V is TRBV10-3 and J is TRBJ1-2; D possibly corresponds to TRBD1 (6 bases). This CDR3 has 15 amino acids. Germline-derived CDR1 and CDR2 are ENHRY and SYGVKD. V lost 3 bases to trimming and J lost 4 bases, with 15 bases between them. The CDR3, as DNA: TGTGCCATCAGTGATAGGGGCGGACAGTCCTATGGCTACACCTTC. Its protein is CAISDRGGQSYGYTF.

This CDR3 is CASSEDRGREQFF. The DNA for the CDR3 is TGTGCCAGCAGTGAAGACAGGGGGCGTGAGCAGTTCTTC. J is TRBJ2-1 and V is TRBV2; TRBD1 aligns across 9 bases. The CDR3 contains 13 residues. The germline V gene encodes CDR1 SNHLY and CDR2 FYNNEI. V lost 1 base and J lost 9; bases outside the gene matches: 1.

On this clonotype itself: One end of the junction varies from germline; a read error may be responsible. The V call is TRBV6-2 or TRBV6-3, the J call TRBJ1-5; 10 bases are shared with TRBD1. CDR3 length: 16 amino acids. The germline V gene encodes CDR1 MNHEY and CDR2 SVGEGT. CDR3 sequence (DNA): TGTGCCAGCAGGAGAGGACAGGGGGATAGCAATCACCCCCAGCATTTT. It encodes CASRRGQGDSNHPQHF.

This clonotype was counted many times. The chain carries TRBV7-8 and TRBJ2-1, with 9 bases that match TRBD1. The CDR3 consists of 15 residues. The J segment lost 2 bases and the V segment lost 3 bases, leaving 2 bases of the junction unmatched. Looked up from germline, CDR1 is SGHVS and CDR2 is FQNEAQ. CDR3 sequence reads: CASSFDRGTYNEQFF. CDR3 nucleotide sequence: TGTGCCAGCAGCTTTGACAGGGGGACCTACAATGAGCAGTTCTTC.